Listed below are T cell receptor beta chains from one sample, sequenced in a study of neurological immune-mediated disorders. TCRdb ran MiXCR on the 5' RACE reads and lists one entry per CDR3 protein. Of tens of thousands of distinct CDR3 sequences listed, 2% to 3% are singletons. Material: PBMCs. Receptors originate from a man between 45 and 60 years old with multiple sclerosis. CDR3s include the opening cysteine and the closing phenylalanine or tryptophan. Each record gives: J gene, D gene, clone size, CDR3 length, V gene, CDR3 DNA, CDR3 protein. A D gene is named only where the DNA matches it firmly. Each size is how often the clone was seen (once, few, many) or a class if it is expanded.

J gene: TRBJ2-7
D gene: -
clone size: many
CDR3 length: 12
V gene: TRBV20-1
CDR3 DNA: TGCAGTGCTCACCGGGACTCCTACGAGCAGTACTTC
CDR3 protein: CSAHRDSYEQYF

J gene: TRBJ1-2
D gene: TRBD1
clone size: many
CDR3 length: 12
V gene: TRBV12-3/TRBV12-4
CDR3 DNA: TGTGCCAGCAGTATCACAGGGGGTGGCTACACCTTC
CDR3 protein: CASSITGGGYTF

J gene: TRBJ2-7
D gene: TRBD2
clone size: many
CDR3 length: 19
V gene: TRBV20-1
CDR3 DNA: TGCAGTGCTAGAGCCTTGAACCCTTCCTCGCAGGGAGGGTCGTACGAGCAGTACTTC
CDR3 protein: CSARALNPSSQGGSYEQYF

J gene: TRBJ2-1
D gene: -
clone size: few
CDR3 length: 13
V gene: TRBV4-3
CDR3 DNA: TGCGCCAGCAGCCAAGAACAATACAATGAGCAGTTCTTC
CDR3 protein: CASSQEQYNEQFF

J gene: TRBJ2-2
D gene: -
clone size: many
CDR3 length: 15
V gene: TRBV5-6
CDR3 DNA: TGTGCCAGCAGCTTGGGACAGATAAACACCGGGGAGCTGTTTTTT
CDR3 protein: CASSLGQINTGELFF

J gene: TRBJ2-7
D gene: -
clone size: many
CDR3 length: 16
V gene: TRBV20-1
CDR3 DNA: TGCAGTGCTAGTGCGGTTTGGGGGGTAGGGGTGAGAGAGCAGTACTTC
CDR3 protein: CSASAVWGVGVREQYF

J gene: TRBJ1-1
D gene: -
clone size: medium-sized
CDR3 length: 13
V gene: TRBV20-1
CDR3 DNA: TGCAGTGCTATCCAGGGGTTCGGCACTGAAGCTTTCTTT
CDR3 protein: CSAIQGFGTEAFF

J gene: TRBJ2-2
D gene: TRBD1
clone size: many
CDR3 length: 15
V gene: TRBV10-2
CDR3 DNA: TGCGCCAGCAGACAGGGGGCGCGGGGCACCGGGGAGCTGTTTTTT
CDR3 protein: CASRQGARGTGELFF

J gene: TRBJ2-1
D gene: TRBD2
clone size: many
CDR3 length: 18
V gene: TRBV6-2/TRBV6-3
CDR3 DNA: TGTGCCAGCAGTTACTCAGGTGGGGGACTAGCGGGGGACAATGAGCAGTTCTTC
CDR3 protein: CASSYSGGGLAGDNEQFF

J gene: TRBJ2-7
D gene: -
clone size: many
CDR3 length: 13
V gene: TRBV4-1
CDR3 DNA: TGCGCCAGCAGTCAATCGGCCTCCTACGAGCAGTACTTC
CDR3 protein: CASSQSASYEQYF

J gene: TRBJ1-1
D gene: -
clone size: many
CDR3 length: 13
V gene: TRBV12-3/TRBV12-4
CDR3 DNA: TGTGCCAGCAGTTTTTTCTCAGGGACTGAAGCTTTCTTT
CDR3 protein: CASSFFSGTEAFF